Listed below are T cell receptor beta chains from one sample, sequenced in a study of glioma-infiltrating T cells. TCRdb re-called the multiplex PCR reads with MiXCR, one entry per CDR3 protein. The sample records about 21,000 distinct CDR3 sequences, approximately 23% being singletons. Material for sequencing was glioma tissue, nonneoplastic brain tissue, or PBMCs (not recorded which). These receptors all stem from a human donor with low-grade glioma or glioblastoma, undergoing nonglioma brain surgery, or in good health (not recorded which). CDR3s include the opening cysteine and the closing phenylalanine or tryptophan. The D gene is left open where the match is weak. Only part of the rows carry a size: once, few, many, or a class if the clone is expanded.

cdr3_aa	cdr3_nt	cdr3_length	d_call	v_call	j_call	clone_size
CASSLFLRGLAGNEQFF	TGTGCCAGTAGCTTGTTCTTAAGGGGACTAGCTGGCAATGAGCAGTTCTTC	17	TRBD2	TRBV5-8	TRBJ2-1	-
CAITLREATDTQYF	TGTGCCATTACCTTGCGGGAGGCCACAGATACGCAGTATTTT	14	TRBD2	TRBV12-3/TRBV12-4	TRBJ2-3	-
CSARGRGKEETQYF	TGCAGTGCGCGGGGGCGGGGGAAAGAAGAGACCCAGTACTTC	14	-	TRBV20-1	TRBJ2-5	few
CASSPSSGGNTDTQYF	TGTGCCAGCAGCCCTAGTTCCGGGGGAAACACAGATACGCAGTATTTT	16	-	TRBV7-9	TRBJ2-3	-
CASSLGSGVGKAADTQYF	TGCGCCAGCAGCTTGGGGTCGGGAGTGGGCAAGGCCGCAGATACGCAGTATTTT	18	-	TRBV5-1	TRBJ2-3	-
CASSEAHGTQYF	TGTGCCAGCAGTGAAGCCCACGGGACCCAGTACTTC	12	-	TRBV6-1	TRBJ2-5	-
CASSPPIAGLGEKLFF	TGTGCCAGCAGCCCCCCGATCGCAGGGCTAGGGGAAAAACTGTTTTTT	16	-	TRBV4-2	TRBJ1-4	many
CSAGKRAATGGGGTEAFF	TGCAGTGCTGGTAAACGTGCCGCGACAGGGGGGGGCGGCACTGAAGCTTTCTTT	18	TRBD1	TRBV20-1	TRBJ1-1	-
CASLDYPREQFF	TGCGCCAGCCTTGATTACCCCCGTGAGCAGTTCTTC	12	-	TRBV6-2/TRBV6-3	TRBJ2-1	-
CASSIPAQETQYF	TGTGCCAGCAGTATCCCAGCCCAAGAGACCCAGTACTTC	13	-	TRBV28	TRBJ2-5	many
CAWSPDGLEAFF	TGTGCCTGGAGCCCGGACGGCCTTGAAGCTTTCTTT	12	-	TRBV30	TRBJ1-1	many
CASSQVDVENQPQHF	TGTGCCAGCAGCCAAGTTGATGTCGAGAATCAGCCCCAGCATTTT	15	-	TRBV4-2	TRBJ1-5	medium-sized